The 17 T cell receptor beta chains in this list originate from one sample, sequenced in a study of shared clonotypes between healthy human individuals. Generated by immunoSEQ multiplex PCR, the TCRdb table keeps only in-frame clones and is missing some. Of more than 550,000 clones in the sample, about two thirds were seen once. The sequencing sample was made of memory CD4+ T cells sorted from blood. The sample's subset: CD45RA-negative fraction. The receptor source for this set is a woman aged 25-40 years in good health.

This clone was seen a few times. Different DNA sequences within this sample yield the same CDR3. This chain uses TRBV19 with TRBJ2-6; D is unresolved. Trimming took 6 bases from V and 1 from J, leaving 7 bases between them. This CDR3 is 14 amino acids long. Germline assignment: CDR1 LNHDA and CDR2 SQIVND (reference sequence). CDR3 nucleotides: TGTGCCAGTAGCCCCGGATCTGGGGCCAACGTCCTGACTTTC. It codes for CASSPGSGANVLTF.

In DNA form, the CDR3 reads TGTGCCAGCAGCGTAGCCCAGAAGAACACTGAAGCTTTCTTT. Translating gives CASSVAQKNTEAFF. The chain joins TRBV9 to TRBJ1-1; D call uncertain. The CDR3 is 14 residues long. Germline V lookup: CDR1 SGDLS, CDR2 YYNGEE. V dropped 0 bases and J dropped 1 base, with 7 bases sitting between them.

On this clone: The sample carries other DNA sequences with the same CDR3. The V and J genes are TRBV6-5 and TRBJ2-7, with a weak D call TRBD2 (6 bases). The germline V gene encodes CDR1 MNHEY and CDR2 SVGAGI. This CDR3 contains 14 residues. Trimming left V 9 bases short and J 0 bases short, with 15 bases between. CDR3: CASRRDFSSYEQYF. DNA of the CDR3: TGTGCCAGTAGACGGGACTTTAGCTCCTACGAGCAGTACTTC.

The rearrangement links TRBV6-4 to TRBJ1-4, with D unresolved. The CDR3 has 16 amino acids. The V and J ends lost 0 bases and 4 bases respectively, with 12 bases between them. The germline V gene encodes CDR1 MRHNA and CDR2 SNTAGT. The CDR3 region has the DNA TGTGCCAGCAGTGACTCGAGCGGAGGACTTAATGAAAAACTGTTTTTT. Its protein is CASSDSSGGLNEKLFF.

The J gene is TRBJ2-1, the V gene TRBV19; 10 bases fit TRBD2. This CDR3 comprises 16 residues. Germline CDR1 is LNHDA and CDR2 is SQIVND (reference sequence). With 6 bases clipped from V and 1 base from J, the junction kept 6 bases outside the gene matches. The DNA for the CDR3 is TGTGCCAGTAGAAACCTAGCGGGAGTTTCCTACAATGAGCAGTTCTTC. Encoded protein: CASRNLAGVSYNEQFF.

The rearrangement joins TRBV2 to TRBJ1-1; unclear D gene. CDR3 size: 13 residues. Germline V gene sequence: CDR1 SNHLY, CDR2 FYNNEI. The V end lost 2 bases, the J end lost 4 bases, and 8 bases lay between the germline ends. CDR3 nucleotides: TGTGCCAGCAGTGAAATGGTCCTCACTGAAGCTTTCTTT. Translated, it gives CASSEMVLTEAFF.

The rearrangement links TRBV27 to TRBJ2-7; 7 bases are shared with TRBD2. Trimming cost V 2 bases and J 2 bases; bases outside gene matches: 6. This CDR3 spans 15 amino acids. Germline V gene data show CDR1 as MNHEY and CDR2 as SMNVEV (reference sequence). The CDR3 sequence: CASSLKGTNTYEQYF. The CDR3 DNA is TGTGCCAGCAGTTTAAAAGGGACTAACACCTACGAGCAGTACTTC.

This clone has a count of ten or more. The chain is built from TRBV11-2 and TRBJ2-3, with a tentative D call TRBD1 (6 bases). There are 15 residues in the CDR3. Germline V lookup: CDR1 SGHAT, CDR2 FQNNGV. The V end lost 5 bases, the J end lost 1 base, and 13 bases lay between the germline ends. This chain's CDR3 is CASSPGTWGTDTQYF. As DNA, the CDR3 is TGTGCCAGCAGCCCGGGGACATGGGGCACAGATACGCAGTATTTT.

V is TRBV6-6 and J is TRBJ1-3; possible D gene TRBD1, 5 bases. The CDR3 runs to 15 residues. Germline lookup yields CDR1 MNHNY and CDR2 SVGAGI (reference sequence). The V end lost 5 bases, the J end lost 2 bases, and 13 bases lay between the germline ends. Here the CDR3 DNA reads TGTGCCAGCAGTGCCGAGACAGAAACTGGAAACACCATATATTTT. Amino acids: CASSAETETGNTIYF.

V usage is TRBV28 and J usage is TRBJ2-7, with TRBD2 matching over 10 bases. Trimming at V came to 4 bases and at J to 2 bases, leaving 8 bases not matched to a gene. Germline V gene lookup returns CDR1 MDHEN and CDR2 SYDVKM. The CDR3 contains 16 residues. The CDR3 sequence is CASSSAGTSVTYEQYF. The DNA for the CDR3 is TGTGCCAGCAGTTCCGCCGGGACTAGCGTTACCTACGAGCAGTACTTC.

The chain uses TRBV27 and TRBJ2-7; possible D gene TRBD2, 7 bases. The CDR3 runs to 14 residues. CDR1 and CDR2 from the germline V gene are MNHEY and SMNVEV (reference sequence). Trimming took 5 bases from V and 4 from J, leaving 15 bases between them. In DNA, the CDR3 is TGTGCCAGCAGTCCCCAAGGGGGGGCGTACGAGCAGTACTTC. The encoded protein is CASSPQGGAYEQYF.

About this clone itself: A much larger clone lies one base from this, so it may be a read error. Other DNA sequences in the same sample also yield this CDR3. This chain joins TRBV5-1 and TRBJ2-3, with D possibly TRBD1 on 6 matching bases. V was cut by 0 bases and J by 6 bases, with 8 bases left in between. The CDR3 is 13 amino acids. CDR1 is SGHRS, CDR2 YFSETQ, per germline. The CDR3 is CASSLVGADTQYF. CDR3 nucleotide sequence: TGCGCCAGCAGCTTGGTGGGGGCGGATACGCAGTATTTT.

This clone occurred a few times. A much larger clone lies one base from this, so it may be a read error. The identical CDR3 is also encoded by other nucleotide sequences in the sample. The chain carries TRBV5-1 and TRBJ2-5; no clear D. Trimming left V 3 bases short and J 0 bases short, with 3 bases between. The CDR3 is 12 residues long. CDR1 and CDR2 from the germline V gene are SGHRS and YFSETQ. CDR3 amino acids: CASSSNQETQYF. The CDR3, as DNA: TGCGCCAGCAGCTCCAACCAAGAGACCCAGTACTTC.

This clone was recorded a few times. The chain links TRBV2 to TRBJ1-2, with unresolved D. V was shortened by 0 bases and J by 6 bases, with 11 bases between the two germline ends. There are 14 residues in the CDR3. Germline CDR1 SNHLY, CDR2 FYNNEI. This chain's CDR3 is CASSEAAVRDGYTF. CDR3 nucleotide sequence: TGTGCCAGCAGTGAAGCAGCCGTGCGGGATGGCTACACCTTC.

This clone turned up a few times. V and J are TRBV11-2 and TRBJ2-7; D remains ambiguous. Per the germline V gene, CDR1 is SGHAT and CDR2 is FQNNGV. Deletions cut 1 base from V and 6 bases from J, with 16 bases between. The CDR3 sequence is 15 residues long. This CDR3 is CASSLGGTARREQYF. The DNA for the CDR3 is TGTGCCAGCAGCTTAGGGGGTACTGCCCGTCGCGAGCAGTACTTC.

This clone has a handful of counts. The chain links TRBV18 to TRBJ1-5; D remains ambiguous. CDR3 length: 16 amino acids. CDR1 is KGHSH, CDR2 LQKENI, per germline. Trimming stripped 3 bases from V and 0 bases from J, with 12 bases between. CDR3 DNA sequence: TGTGCCAGCTCACCTCAGAGGGATGGTAGCAATCAGCCCCAGCATTTT. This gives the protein CASSPQRDGSNQPQHF. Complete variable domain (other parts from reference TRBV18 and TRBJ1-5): NAGVMQNPRHLVRRRGQEARLRCSPMKGHSHVYWYRQLPEEGLKFMVYLQKENIIDESGMPKERFSAEFPKEGPSILRIQQVVRGDSAAYFCASSPQRDGSNQPQHFGDGTRLSIL.

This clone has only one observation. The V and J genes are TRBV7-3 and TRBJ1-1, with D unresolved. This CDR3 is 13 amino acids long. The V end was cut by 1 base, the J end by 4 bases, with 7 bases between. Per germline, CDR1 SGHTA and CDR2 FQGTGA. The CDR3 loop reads CASSLSSSTEAFF. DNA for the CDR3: TGTGCCAGCAGCTTAAGTAGCTCCACTGAAGCTTTCTTT.